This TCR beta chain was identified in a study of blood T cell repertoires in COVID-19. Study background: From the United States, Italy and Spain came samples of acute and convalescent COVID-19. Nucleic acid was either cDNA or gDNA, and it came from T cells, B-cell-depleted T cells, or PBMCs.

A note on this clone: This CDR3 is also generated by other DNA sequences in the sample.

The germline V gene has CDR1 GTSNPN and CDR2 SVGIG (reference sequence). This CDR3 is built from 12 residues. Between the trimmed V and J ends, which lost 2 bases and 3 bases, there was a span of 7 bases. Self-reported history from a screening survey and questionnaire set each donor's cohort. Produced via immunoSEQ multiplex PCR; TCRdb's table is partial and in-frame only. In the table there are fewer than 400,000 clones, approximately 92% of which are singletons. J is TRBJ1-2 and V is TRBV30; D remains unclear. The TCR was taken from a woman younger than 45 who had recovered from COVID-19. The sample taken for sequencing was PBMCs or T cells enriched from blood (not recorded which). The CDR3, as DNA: TGTGCCTGGAGTACCGGGGACTATGGCTACACCTTC. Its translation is CAWSTGDYGYTF.